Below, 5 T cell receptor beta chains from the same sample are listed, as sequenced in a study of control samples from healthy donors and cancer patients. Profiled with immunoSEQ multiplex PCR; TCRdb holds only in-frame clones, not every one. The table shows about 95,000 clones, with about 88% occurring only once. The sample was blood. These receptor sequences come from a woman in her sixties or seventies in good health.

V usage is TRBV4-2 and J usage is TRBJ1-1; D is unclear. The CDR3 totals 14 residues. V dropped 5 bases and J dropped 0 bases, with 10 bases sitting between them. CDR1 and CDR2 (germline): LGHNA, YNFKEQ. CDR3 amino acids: CASSSVLMNTEAFF. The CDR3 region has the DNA TGTGCCAGCAGCTCAGTTCTGATGAACACTGAAGCTTTCTTT.

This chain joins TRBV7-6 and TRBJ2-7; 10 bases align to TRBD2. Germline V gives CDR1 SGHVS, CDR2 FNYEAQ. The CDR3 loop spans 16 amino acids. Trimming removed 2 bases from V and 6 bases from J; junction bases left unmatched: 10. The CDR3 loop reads CASSLQASGGTGEQYF. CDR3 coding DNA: TGTGCCAGCAGCTTACAGGCTAGCGGGGGAACTGGCGAGCAGTACTTC.

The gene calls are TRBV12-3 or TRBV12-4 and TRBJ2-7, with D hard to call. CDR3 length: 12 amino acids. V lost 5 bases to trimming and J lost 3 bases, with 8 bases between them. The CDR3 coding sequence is TGTGCCAGCAGTCAAAACAGCTACGAGCAGTACTTC. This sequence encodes CASSQNSYEQYF.

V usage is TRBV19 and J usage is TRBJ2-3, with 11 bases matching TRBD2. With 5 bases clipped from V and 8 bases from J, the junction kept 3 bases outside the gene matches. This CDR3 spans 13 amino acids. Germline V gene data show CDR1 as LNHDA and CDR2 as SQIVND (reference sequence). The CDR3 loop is CASSPTSGVTQYF. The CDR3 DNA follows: TGTGCCAGTAGTCCGACTAGCGGGGTTACGCAGTATTTT.

DNA for the CDR3: TGTGCCAGCAGCTCGCTAGGCGAGACCCAGTACTTC. Its translation: CASSSLGETQYF. V is TRBV11-2 and J is TRBJ2-5; D gene ambiguous. Germline CDR1 and CDR2: SGHAT and FQNNGV. This CDR3 region has 12 residues. The germline V and J ends were trimmed by 4 bases and 5 bases, with 8 bases remaining between them.